One and the same sample provided the 5 T cell receptor beta chains below, sequenced in a study of cytomegalovirus exposure and HLA in healthy donors. This PCR relied on a set of 60 Vbeta primers and 13 Jbeta primers. Profiled with immunoSEQ multiplex PCR; TCRdb holds only in-frame clones, not every one. The repertoire has under 200,000 clones, over 70% of them found once; the top ten carry around 5.7%. Sequencing was performed on PBMCs. The receptors come from a man between 40 and 49 years old in good health and CMV-seronegative.

This clone was detected only once. V gene TRBV30 combines with J gene TRBJ1-2; TRBD1 matches at 8 bases. CDR1 and CDR2 from the germline V gene are GTSNPN and SVGIG (reference sequence). V shed 2 bases and J 5 bases; nucleotides not matched to a gene: 10. The CDR3 has 15 amino acids. Written as DNA, the CDR3 is TGTGCCTGGAGTCCCACAGGGGGGTTCGGATATGGCTACACCTTC. Its translation is CAWSPTGGFGYGYTF.

V gene TRBV6-1 combines with J gene TRBJ1-4; D gene ambiguous. V lost 6 bases and J lost 5, with 13 bases in between. The germline gives CDR1 MNHNS, CDR2 SASEGT. This CDR3 is built from 14 residues. DNA of the CDR3: TGTGCCAGCAGATTTTCGGACTCCAATGAAAAACTGTTTTTT. It is translated as CASRFSDSNEKLFF.

V and J are TRBV19 and TRBJ1-4; tentatively, D is TRBD1 (5 bases). The germline gives CDR1 LNHDA, CDR2 SQIVND (reference sequence). The length of the CDR3 is 15 residues. Trimming pared 3 bases from V and 8 bases from J, leaving 16 bases between. CDR3 sequence reads: CASSIGWDSGEKLFF. CDR3 coding DNA: TGTGCCAGTAGTATTGGGTGGGACTCTGGCGAAAAACTGTTTTTT.

A remark on this clone: At one end the junction does not follow the germline gene, possibly because of a read error. The CDR3 DNA reads as TGTGCCAGCAGTTTGTCCGGGTACGAGCAGTGCTTC. Translated: CASSLSGYEQCF. V is TRBV28 and J is TRBJ2-7; D is uncertain. Germline values: CDR1 MDHEN, CDR2 SYDVKM. CDR3 size: 12 residues.

J is TRBJ2-7 and V is TRBV4-1, with TRBD2 identical over 14 bases. The CDR3 runs 17 residues. The V gene end was trimmed by 4 bases and the J gene end by 6 bases; junction bases not matched to a gene: 11. CDR1 and CDR2 (germline): MGHRA, YSYEKL. The CDR3 DNA reads as TGCGCCAGCAGCCCCTACCTCGCCGGGACTAGCGGGAGCGAGCAGTACTTC. Encoded protein: CASSPYLAGTSGSEQYF.